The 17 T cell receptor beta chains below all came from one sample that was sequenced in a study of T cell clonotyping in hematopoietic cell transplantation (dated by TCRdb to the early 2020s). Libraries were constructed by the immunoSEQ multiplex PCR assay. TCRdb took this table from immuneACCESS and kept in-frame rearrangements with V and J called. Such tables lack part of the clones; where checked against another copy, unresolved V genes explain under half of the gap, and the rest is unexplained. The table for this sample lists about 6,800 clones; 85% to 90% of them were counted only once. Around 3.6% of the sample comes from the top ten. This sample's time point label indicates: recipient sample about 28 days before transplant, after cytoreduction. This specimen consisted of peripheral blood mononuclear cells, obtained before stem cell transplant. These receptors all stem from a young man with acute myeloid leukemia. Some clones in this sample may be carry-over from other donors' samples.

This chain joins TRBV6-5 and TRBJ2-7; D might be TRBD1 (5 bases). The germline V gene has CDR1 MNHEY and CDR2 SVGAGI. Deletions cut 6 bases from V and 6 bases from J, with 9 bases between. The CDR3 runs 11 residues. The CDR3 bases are TGTGCCAGCAGCCAGGGTGGCGAGCAGTACGTC. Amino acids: CASSQGGEQYV.

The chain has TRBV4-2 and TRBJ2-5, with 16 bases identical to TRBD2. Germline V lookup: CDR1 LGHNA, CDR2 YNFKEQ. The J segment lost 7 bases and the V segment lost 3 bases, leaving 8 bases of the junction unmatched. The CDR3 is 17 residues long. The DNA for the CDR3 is TGTGCCAGCAGCCAGGCTGGGACTAGCGGGAGGGACGGGACCCAGTACTTC. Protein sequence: CASSQAGTSGRDGTQYF.

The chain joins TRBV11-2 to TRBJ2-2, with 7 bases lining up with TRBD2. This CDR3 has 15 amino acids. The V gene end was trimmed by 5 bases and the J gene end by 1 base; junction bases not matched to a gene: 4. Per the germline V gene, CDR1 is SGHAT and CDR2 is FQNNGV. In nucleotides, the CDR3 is TGTGCCAGCAGCCGAAGCGGGATGAACACCGGGGAGCTGTTTTTT. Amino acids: CASSRSGMNTGELFF.

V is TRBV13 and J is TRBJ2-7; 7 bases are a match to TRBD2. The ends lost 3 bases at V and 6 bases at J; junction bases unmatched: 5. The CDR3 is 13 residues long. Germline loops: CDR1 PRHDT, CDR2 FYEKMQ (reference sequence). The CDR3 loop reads CASSLGGSREQYF. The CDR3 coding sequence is TGTGCCAGCAGCTTGGGCGGGAGCCGCGAGCAGTACTTC. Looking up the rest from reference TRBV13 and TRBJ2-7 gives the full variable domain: AAGVIQSPRHLIKEKRETATLKCYPIPRHDTVYWYQQGPGQDPQFLISFYEKMQSDKGSIPDRFSAQQFSDYHSELNMSSLELGDSALYFCASSLGGSREQYFGPGTRLTVT.

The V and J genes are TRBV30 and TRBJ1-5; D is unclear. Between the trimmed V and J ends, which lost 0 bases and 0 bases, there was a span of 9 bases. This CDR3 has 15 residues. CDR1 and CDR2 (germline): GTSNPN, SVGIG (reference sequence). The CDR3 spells CAWSVLGLSNQPQHF. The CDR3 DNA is TGTGCCTGGAGTGTACTGGGCCTTAGCAATCAGCCCCAGCATTTT.

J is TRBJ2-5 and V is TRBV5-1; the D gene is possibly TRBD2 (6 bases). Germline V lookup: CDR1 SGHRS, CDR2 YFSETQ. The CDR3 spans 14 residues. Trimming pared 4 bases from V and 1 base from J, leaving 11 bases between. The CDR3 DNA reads TGCGCCAGCAGCCAAACGGGACTCCAAGAGACCCAGTACTTC. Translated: CASSQTGLQETQYF.

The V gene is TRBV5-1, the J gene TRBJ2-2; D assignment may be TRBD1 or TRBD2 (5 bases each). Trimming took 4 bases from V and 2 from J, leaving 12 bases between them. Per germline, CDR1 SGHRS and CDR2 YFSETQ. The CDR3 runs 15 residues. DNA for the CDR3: TGCGCCAGCAGCCGCCGGGACCAAAACACCGGGGAGCTGTTTTTT. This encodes CASSRRDQNTGELFF.

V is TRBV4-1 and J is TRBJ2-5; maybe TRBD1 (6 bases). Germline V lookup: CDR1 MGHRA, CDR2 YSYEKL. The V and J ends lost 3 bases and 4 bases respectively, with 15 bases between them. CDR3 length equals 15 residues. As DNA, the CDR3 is TGCGCCAGCAGCCAGCAACAGGGATTCCCAGAGACCCAGTACTTC. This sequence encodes CASSQQQGFPETQYF.

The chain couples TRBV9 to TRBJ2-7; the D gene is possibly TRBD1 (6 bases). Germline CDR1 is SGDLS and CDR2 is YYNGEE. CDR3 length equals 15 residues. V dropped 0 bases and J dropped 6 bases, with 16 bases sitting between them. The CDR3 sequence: CASSVVPGEGGEQYF. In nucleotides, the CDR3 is TGTGCCAGCAGCGTAGTTCCCGGGGAAGGGGGCGAGCAGTACTTC.

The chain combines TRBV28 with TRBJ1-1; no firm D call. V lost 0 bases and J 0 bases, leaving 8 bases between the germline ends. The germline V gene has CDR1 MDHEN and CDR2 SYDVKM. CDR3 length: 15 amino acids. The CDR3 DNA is TGTGCCAGCAGTTTATGGGGCAGTTTGAACACTGAAGCTTTCTTT. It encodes CASSLWGSLNTEAFF.

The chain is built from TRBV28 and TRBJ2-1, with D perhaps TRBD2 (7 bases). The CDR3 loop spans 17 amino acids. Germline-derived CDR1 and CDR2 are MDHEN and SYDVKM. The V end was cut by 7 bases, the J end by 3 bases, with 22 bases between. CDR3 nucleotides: TGTGCCAGCACGGGGGCCGTAGCGGGCCAGAACTACAATGAGCAGTTCTTC. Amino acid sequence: CASTGAVAGQNYNEQFF.

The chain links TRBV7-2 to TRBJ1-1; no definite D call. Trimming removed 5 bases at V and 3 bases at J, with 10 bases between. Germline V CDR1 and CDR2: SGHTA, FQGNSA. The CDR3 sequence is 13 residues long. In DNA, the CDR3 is TGTGCCAGCAGCCTTCAAAGGGACACTGAAGCTTTCTTT. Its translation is CASSLQRDTEAFF.

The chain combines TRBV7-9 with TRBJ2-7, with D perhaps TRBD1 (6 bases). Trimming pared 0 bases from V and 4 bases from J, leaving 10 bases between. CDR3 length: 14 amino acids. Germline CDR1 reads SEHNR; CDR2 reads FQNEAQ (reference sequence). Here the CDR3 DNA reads TGTGCCAGCAGCTTAGCCCCGGGACAATACGAGCAGTACTTC. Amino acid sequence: CASSLAPGQYEQYF.

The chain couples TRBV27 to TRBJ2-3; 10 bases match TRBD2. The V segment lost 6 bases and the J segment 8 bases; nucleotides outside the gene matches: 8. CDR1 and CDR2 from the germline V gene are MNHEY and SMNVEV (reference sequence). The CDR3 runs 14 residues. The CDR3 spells CASSASSGRGTQYF. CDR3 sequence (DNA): TGTGCCAGCAGCGCCTCAAGCGGGAGGGGTACGCAGTATTTT.

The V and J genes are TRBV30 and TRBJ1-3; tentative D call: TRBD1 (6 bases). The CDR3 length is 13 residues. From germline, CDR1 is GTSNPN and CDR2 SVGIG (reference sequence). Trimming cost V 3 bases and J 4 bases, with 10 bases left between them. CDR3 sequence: CAWRGQLGNTIYF. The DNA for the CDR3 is TGTGCCTGGAGAGGACAGCTAGGAAACACCATATATTTT.

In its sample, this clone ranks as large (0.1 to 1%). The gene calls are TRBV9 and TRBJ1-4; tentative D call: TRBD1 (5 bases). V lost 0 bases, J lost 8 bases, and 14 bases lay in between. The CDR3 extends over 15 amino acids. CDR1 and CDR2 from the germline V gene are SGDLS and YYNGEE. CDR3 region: CASSVDGARREKLFF. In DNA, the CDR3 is TGTGCCAGCAGCGTAGACGGGGCGCGGAGGGAAAAACTGTTTTTT.

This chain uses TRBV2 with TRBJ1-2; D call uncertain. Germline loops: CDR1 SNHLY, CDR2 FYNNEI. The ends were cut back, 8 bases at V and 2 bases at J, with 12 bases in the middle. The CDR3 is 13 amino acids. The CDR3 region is CASQFTENYGYTF. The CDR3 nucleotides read TGTGCCAGCCAGTTCACAGAGAACTATGGCTACACCTTC.